The entry below describes one TCR beta chain. Its antigen is currently not known. Per-base qualities were not stored, and no clone one base away is much larger. The sample comes from a study of blood T cell repertoires in COVID-19 (dated by TCRdb to the early 2020s). Study-wide context: Collaborator samples came from the United States, Italy and Spain and covered acute and convalescent phases of COVID-19. The material from the prospective study consisted of cDNA or gDNA derived from T cells, B-cell-depleted T cells, or PBMCs. The dataset comprised deeply sampled blood TCRbeta repertoires from subjects exposed to, actively infected with, or recovered from COVID-19. The repertoires were released in a freely available public database meant as a resource for research on the immune response to SARS-CoV-2. The samples were drawn from two sources: the first 160 participants of the ongoing ImmuneRACE study, and 950 to 1,500 subjects contributed by 6 global collaborators. Nearly every sample came with metadata listing a de-identified subject ID, COVID-19 status, age in years and sex. Where HLA class I and class II types were available, the types were taken from metadata supplied by the sample provider, not from assay-based typing.

Collaborating institutions collected whole blood in K2EDTA tubes following their own protocols. For TCRbeta analysis, collaborators shipped samples as frozen whole blood, isolated PBMCs, or DNA extracted from either of those sample types. The immunoSEQ Assay, a bias-controlled multiplex PCR, was used to amplify TCRbeta CDR3 regions from genomic DNA. The authors' pipeline ran thus. The number of nucleated cells in each sample was estimated from the amplification of reference gene primers within the assay. Sequence reads were collapsed and filtered to measure the absolute abundance of every unique TCRbeta CDR3 rearrangement. For each sample, productive Simpson clonality was calculated as the square root of Simpson's diversity index over productive rearrangements. TCRdb took over this immuneACCESS table, retaining in-frame rearrangements with V and J assigned. Such tables are incomplete; in checked studies, under half of the missing clones stem from an unresolved V gene, and the remainder is unexplained. From that table come the V and J calls and clone size; the DNA was used to work out D and trimming. This sample is represented by 150,000 or so clones; over 60% of them were singletons. The top ten constitute approximately 2% of the sample.

Study-level results and caveats: The quantity of clinical and demographic metadata differed by source and by participant and was supplied without curation.

The sequencing sample was made of peripheral blood. The source of this sequence is a woman aged 70-85 years with acute or convalescent COVID-19.

The nucleotides are TGTGCCAGCAGTGACCCCGAACAGGGGCGATATGGCTACACCTTC. This is translated as CASSDPEQGRYGYTF. The chain employs TRBV2 and TRBJ1-2, and TRBD1 aligns with 7 junction nucleotides. The germline V gene gives CDR1 as SNHLY and CDR2 as FYNNEI. CDR3 length: 15 amino acids, cysteine to phenylalanine. Only the CDR3 DNA stays, 45 bases, in frame from base 1. After removal of 3 bases from V and 5 bases from J, the junction retains 9 bases not matched to a gene.